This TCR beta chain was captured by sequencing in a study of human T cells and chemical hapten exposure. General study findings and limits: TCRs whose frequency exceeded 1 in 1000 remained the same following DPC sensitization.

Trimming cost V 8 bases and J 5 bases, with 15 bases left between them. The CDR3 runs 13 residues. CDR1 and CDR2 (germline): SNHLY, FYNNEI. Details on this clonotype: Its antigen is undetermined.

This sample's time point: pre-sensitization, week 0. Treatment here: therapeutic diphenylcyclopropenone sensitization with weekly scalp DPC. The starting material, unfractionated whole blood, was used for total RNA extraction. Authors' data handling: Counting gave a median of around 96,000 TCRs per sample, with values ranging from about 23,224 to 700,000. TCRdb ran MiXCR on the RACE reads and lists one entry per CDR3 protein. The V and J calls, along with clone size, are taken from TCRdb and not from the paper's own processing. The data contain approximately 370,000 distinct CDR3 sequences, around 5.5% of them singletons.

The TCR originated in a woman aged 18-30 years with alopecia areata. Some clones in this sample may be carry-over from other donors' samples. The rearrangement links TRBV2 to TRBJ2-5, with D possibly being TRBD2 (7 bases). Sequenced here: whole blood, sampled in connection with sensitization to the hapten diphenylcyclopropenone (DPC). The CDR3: CASWTGGRETQYF. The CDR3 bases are TGTGCCAGCTGGACGGGGGGCCGGGAGACCCAGTACTTC.